The source of this T cell receptor beta chain is a study of blood T cell repertoires in COVID-19 (dated by TCRdb to about 2020). Looking at the study overall: The collaborator samples originated in the United States, Italy and Spain and spanned the acute and convalescent phases of COVID-19. The prospective study material was composed of cDNA or gDNA derived from T cells, B-cell-depleted T cells, or PBMCs. The dataset comprised deeply sampled blood TCRbeta repertoires from subjects exposed to, actively infected with, or recovered from COVID-19. The repertoires were released in a freely available public database meant as a resource for research on the immune response to SARS-CoV-2. The samples were drawn from two sources: the first 160 participants of the ongoing ImmuneRACE study, and 1,000 to 1,500 subjects contributed by 6 global collaborators. A de-identified subject ID, COVID-19 status, age in years and sex were almost always included in the sample metadata. HLA class I and class II types, where available, came from metadata supplied by the sample provider rather than from assay-based typing. The study at large found these results: Clinical and demographic metadata were provided uncurated, with the amount varying by source and participant.

Each collaborating institution followed its own protocols to collect whole blood in K2EDTA tubes. For TCRbeta analysis, collaborators shipped samples in one of three forms: frozen whole blood, isolated PBMCs, or DNA extracted from either of those sample types. This clone was detected only once. Its antigen remains unidentified. No qualities accompany the bases; no much larger clone lies one base away. TCRbeta CDR3 regions were amplified from genomic DNA by means of the immunoSEQ Assay, a bias-controlled multiplex PCR. As for the original processing: The number of nucleated cells in each sample was estimated by amplification of reference gene primers within the assay. Sequence reads were collapsed and filtered to measure the absolute abundance of every unique TCRbeta CDR3 rearrangement. For each sample, productive Simpson clonality was calculated as the square root of Simpson's diversity index across productive rearrangements. Not all clones reach the TCRdb copy of this immuneACCESS table, which keeps in-frame sequences only. Checked studies attribute under half of the gap to unresolved V genes and leave the rest unexplained. V, J and clone size were drawn from that table, and D and trimming were deduced from the DNA. For this sample there are 250,000 to 350,000 clones; roughly 86% appear just once. Clones ranked in the top ten supply around 1.5% of the sample.

V was cut back by 0 bases and J by 5 bases, leaving a gap of 14 bases between them. Sequences SGDLS (CDR1) and YYNGEE (CDR2) are obtained from the germline V gene. The CDR3 runs 15 residues from the cysteine to the phenylalanine. Of all the DNA, just the CDR3 is kept, 45 bases in frame from base 1. This receptor chain uses TRBV9 and TRBJ2-5, with TRBD2 as a weak D call on 5 bases. The sequence derives from a woman aged 45-60 years with acute or convalescent COVID-19. The sequenced sample was peripheral blood. The CDR3 loop reads CASSVDLYAGETQYF. The bases read TGTGCCAGCAGCGTAGATCTTTATGCGGGCGAGACCCAGTACTTC.